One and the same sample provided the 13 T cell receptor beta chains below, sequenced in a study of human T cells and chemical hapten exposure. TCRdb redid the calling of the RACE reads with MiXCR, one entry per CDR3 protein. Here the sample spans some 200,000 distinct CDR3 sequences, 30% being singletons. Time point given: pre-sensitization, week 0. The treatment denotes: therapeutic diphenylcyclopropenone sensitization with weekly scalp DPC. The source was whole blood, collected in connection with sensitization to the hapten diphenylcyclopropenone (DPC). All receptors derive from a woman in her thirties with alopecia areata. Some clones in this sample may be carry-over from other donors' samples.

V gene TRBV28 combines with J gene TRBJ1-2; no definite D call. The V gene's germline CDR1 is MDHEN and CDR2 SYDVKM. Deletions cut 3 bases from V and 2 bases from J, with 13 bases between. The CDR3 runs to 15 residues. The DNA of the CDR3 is TGTGCCAGCAGTTTGGGGATAGGCAGCAACTATGGCTACACCTTC. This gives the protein CASSLGIGSNYGYTF.

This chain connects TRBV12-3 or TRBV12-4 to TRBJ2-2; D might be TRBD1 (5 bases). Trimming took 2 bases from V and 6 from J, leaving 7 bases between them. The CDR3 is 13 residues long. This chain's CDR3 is CASSLQGAGELFF. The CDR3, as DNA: TGTGCCAGCAGTTTACAGGGTGCCGGGGAGCTGTTTTTT.

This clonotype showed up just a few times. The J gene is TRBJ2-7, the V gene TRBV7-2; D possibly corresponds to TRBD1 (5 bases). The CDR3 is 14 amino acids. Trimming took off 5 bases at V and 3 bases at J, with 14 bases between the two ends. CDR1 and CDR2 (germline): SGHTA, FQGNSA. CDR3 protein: CASSRTDSNYEQYF. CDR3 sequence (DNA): TGTGCCAGCAGCCGCACCGACAGCAACTACGAGCAGTACTTC.

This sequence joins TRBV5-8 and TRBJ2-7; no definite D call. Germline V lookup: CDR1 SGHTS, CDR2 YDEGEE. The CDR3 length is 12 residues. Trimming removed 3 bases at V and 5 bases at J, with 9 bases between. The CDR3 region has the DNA TGTGCCAGCAGCTACAGCCTCCACGAGCAGTACTTC. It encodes CASSYSLHEQYF.

CDR3 protein: CASSSPRETQYF. CDR3 in DNA: TGTGCCAGCAGCTCCCCCAGGGAGACCCAGTACTTC. J is TRBJ2-5 and V is TRBV5-4; unclear D gene. CDR1 is SGHNT, CDR2 YYREEE, per germline (reference sequence). The ends were cut back, 3 bases at V and 5 bases at J, with 8 bases in the middle. CDR3 length: 12 residues.

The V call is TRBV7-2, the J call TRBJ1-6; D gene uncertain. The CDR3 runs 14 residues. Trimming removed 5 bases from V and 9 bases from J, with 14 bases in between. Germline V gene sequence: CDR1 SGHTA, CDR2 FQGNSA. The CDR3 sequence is CASSVGRGISPLHF. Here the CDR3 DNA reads TGTGCCAGCAGCGTAGGGCGAGGGATTTCACCCCTCCACTTT.

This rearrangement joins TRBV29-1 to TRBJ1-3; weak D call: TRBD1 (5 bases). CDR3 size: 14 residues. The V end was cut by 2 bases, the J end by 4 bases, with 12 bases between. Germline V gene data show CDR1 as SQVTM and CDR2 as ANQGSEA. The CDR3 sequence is CSVETGSGGNTIYF. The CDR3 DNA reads TGCAGCGTTGAAACCGGGTCAGGGGGAAACACCATATATTTT.

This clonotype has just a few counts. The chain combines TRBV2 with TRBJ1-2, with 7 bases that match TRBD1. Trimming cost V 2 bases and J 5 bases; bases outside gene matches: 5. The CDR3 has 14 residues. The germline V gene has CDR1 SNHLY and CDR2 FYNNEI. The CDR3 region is CASSEQGQKYGYTF. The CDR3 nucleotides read TGTGCCAGCAGTGAACAGGGACAGAAGTATGGCTACACCTTC.

CDR3 loop: CSALHRGETQYF. DNA for the CDR3: TGCAGTGCGCTACATCGCGGGGAGACCCAGTACTTC. The chain links TRBV20-1 to TRBJ2-5, with D perhaps matching TRBD2 (5 bases). Trimming left V 6 bases short and J 5 bases short, with 13 bases between. Per germline, CDR1 DFQATT and CDR2 SNEGSKA (reference sequence). The CDR3 runs to 12 residues.

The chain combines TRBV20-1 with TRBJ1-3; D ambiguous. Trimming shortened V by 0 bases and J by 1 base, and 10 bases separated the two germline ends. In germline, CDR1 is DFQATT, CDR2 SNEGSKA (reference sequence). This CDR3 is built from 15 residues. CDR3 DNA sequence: TGCAGTGCTAGAGATTCGATGGGTTCTGGAAACACCATATATTTT. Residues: CSARDSMGSGNTIYF.

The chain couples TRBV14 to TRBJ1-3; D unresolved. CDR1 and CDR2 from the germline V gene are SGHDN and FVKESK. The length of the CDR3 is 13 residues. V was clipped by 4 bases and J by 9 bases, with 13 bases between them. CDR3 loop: CASSLGSRGTIYF. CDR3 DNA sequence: TGTGCCAGCAGCCTAGGATCCCGCGGCACCATATATTTT.

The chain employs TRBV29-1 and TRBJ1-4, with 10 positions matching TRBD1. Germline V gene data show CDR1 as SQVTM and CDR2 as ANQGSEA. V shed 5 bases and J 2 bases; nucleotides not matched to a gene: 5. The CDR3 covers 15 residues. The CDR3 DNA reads TGCAGCGTTTCCGGGACAGGGGCGACTAATGAAAAACTGTTTTTT. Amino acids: CSVSGTGATNEKLFF. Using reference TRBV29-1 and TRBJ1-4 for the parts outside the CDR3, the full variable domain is SAVISQKPSRDICQRGTSLTIQCQVDSQVTMMFWYRQQPGQSLTLIATANQGSEATYESGFVIDKFPISRPNLTFSTLTVSNMSPEDSSIYLCSVSGTGATNEKLFFGSGTQLSVL.

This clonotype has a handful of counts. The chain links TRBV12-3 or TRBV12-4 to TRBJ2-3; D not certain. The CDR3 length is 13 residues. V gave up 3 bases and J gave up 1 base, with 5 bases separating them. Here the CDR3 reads CASSFDGTDTQYF. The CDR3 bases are TGTGCCAGCAGTTTTGACGGCACAGATACGCAGTATTTT.